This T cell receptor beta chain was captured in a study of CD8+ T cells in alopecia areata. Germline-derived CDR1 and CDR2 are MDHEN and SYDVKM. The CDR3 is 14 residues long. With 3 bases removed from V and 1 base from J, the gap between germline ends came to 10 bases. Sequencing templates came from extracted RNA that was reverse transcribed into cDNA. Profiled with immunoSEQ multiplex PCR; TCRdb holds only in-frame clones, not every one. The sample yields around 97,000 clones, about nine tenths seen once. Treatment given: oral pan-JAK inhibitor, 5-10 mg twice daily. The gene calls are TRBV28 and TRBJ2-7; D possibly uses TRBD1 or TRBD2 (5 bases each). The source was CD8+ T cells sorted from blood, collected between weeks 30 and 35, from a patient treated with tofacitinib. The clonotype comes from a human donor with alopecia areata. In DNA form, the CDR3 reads TGTGCCAGCAGTTTGGGGACGGGTTCCTACGAGCAGTACTTC. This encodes CASSLGTGSYEQYF.